This TCR beta chain came from a study of OX40 agonist ivuxolimab in advanced cancers. Across the whole study: The dose of intravenous ivuxolimab that patients received every 2 weeks ranged from 0.01 to 10 mg/kg. Three patients got partial responses; one had hepatocellular carcinoma and two had cutaneous melanoma.

Regarding the study as a whole: At 0.1 to 3.0 mg/kg, CD4+ and CD8+ blood T cells expanded clonally by week 6.

The trim removed 5 bases at V and 7 bases at J, leaving 9 bases unmatched. CDR3 length equals 16 residues. Germline values: CDR1 SEHNR, CDR2 FQNEAQ (reference sequence). Only one count was recorded for this clone. Its antigen is unidentified. TCRdb keeps only in-frame clones here, not all; method: immunoSEQ multiplex PCR. This sample has more than 45,000 clones; around 82% occur once, and the top ten carry about 3.7%. This receptor was taken from an adult with an advanced solid tumor such as melanoma, head and neck, liver or kidney cancer. V usage is TRBV7-9 and J usage is TRBJ2-4; TRBD1 agrees at 12 bases. The sample in question was CD4+ or CD8+ T cells sorted from blood, obtained in a trial of the OX40 agonist ivuxolimab. The CDR3, as DNA: TGTGCCAGCAGCCTAATGGGGACAGGGGGCTGGAACATTCAGTACTTC. Translation gives CASSLMGTGGWNIQYF.